The present T cell receptor (beta chain) was sequenced within a study of blood T cell repertoires in COVID-19. Germline V gives CDR1 SGDLS, CDR2 YYNGEE. V lost 8 bases to trimming and J lost 1 base, with 12 bases between them. The CDR3 totals 13 residues. In the original workflow: By means of reference gene primer amplification, nucleated cell counts were estimated. Sequenced by immunoSEQ multiplex PCR; TCRdb stores in-frame clones only, minus some. The V and J calls and the clone size are those of that table, but D and trimming were determined from the DNA. The sample consists of about 62,000 clones, 70% to 90% of them appearing once.

The specimen sequenced was peripheral blood. The receptor's source is a woman aged 80 or older with acute or convalescent COVID-19. The rearrangement joins TRBV9 to TRBJ1-1; a weak D match, TRBD1 (6 bases). CDR3 residues: CASSLQGNTEAFF. Here the CDR3 DNA reads TGTGCCAGTTCATTACAGGGGAACACTGAAGCTTTCTTT.